This T cell receptor beta chain appears in the sequencing data of a study of blood T cell repertoires in COVID-19. TCRdb keeps only in-frame clones here, not all; method: immunoSEQ multiplex PCR. Of fewer than 500,000 clones listed, about 90% were seen once; the top ten hold under 0.85%. This CDR3 region has 13 residues. Trimming removed 1 base at V and 3 bases at J, with 7 bases between. The germline V gene has CDR1 MNHNS and CDR2 SASEGT. The receptor comes from a woman between 18 and 29 years old who had recovered from COVID-19. Input material: PBMCs or T cells enriched from blood (not recorded which). The chain recombines TRBV6-1 with TRBJ2-7; no firm D call. The CDR3 loop is CASSEDGHYEQYF. The CDR3 nucleotides are TGTGCCAGCAGTGAAGATGGGCACTACGAGCAGTACTTC.